This T cell receptor beta chain was sequenced in a study of T cells in Graves' hyperthyroidism and ophthalmopathy. Regarding the study as a whole: For ophthalmopathy, model prediction preceded onset by a median roughly 6.5 months. Ophthalmopathy could be told apart from stable hyperthyroidism with a 13 V-J model.

V dropped 11 bases and J dropped 8; count of bases not matched to a gene: 10. The CDR3 covers 13 residues. The germline CDR1 and CDR2 sequences are MGHDK and SYGVNS. RNA transcripts provided the source from which TCR beta CDR3 regions were amplified. During a first-round RT-PCR of the TCR CDR3, the HTBI primer set was used. MiXCR, run by TCRdb on the multiplex PCR reads, gives a single entry per CDR3 protein. This sample carries about 570,000 distinct CDR3 sequences, around 46% of them seen once, and the ten largest clones take around 20%. This clonotype was detected only once. The antigen remains unidentified. Clinical symptoms, serum thyroxine, TRAb, thyroid ultrasound and orbital computed tomography informed diagnoses.

The sample taken for sequencing was peripheral blood or thyroid tissue (not recorded which). The chain couples TRBV25-1 to TRBJ1-4; 8 bases match TRBD1. This clonotype was obtained from an adult woman with Graves' disease, either hyperthyroidism or ophthalmopathy (not recorded which). The CDR3 nucleotides read TGTGCCTCGAAGGACAGGGCAGGGGAAAAACTGTTTTTT. This translates into CASKDRAGEKLFF.